A single sample gave rise to the 17 T cell receptor beta chains below, sequenced in a study of PD-L1 blockade in urothelial cancer. Assay used: immunoSEQ multiplex PCR; TCRdb lists only in-frame clones, some missing. This sample carries under 25,000 clones, around nine tenths of them seen once, and the ten largest clones take approximately 11%. Documented time point: peripheral blood 6 weeks after treatment start. Sample: PBMCs, taken around atezolizumab (anti-PD-L1) treatment. These receptors all come from a woman in her sixties or seventies with urothelial cancer.

The V and J genes are TRBV5-4 and TRBJ1-1; TRBD1 agrees at 7 bases. V lost 3 bases to trimming and J lost 3 bases; unmatched junction nucleotides: 5. The V gene's germline CDR1 is SGHNT and CDR2 YYREEE (reference sequence). This CDR3 spans 14 amino acids. CDR3: CASSSGQAYTEAFF. The CDR3 DNA reads as TGTGCCAGCAGCTCAGGACAGGCCTACACTGAAGCTTTCTTT.

The rearrangement uses TRBV5-6 and TRBJ1-3; D unclear. Trimming cost V 5 bases and J 4 bases, with 13 bases left between them. CDR3 length equals 14 residues. Germline values: CDR1 SGHDT, CDR2 YYEEEE. CDR3 loop: CASRPGGSGNTIYF. The CDR3 region has the DNA TGTGCCAGCAGGCCAGGAGGATCCGGAAACACCATATATTTT.

V usage is TRBV6-4 and J usage is TRBJ2-3; 9 nucleotides agree with TRBD2. The CDR3 runs 15 residues. J lost 4 bases, V lost 2 bases, and 4 bases had no gene match. Per the germline V gene, CDR1 is MRHNA and CDR2 is SNTAGT. The CDR3 region is CASSDGGRAADTQYF. The CDR3 DNA sequence: TGTGCCAGCAGTGACGGCGGGAGGGCCGCAGATACGCAGTATTTT.

The V and J genes are TRBV18 and TRBJ1-1, with D unclear. V was cut by 3 bases and J by 3 bases, with 17 bases left in between. The germline CDR1 and CDR2 sequences are KGHSH and LQKENI. The CDR3 runs to 16 residues. The DNA for the CDR3 is TGTGCCAGCTCACCGAACCAATTCGTGCGTTACACTGAAGCTTTCTTT. Amino acids: CASSPNQFVRYTEAFF.

This clone was observed a single time. The chain links TRBV7-2 to TRBJ2-7; TRBD1 aligns across 8 bases. Germline values: CDR1 SGHTA, CDR2 FQGNSA. With 5 bases clipped from V and 0 bases from J, the junction kept 9 bases outside the gene matches. The CDR3 totals 16 residues. CDR3 protein: CASSRTGTGNSYEQYF. The CDR3 coding sequence is TGTGCCAGCAGCCGAACGGGGACAGGAAACTCCTACGAGCAGTACTTC.

This clone was observed a few times. The chain carries TRBV7-2 and TRBJ2-1, with D perhaps TRBD1 (6 bases). Germline V gene lookup returns CDR1 SGHTA and CDR2 FQGNSA. The V and J ends lost 5 bases and 0 bases respectively, with 17 bases between them. The CDR3 spans 17 residues. The CDR3 bases are TGTGCCAGCAGCCGGCGGACAGTCCCTAGCTCCTACAATGAGCAGTTCTTC. Its protein product is CASSRRTVPSSYNEQFF.

This sequence joins TRBV6-1 and TRBJ2-7; perhaps TRBD1 as D (6 bases). CDR3 length: 13 residues. Germline V CDR1 and CDR2: MNHNS, SASEGT. V gave up 6 bases and J gave up 3 bases, with 12 bases separating them. This CDR3 is CASSWAGDYEQYF. The DNA of the CDR3 is TGTGCCAGCAGCTGGGCAGGGGACTACGAGCAGTACTTC.

This clone was counted a few times. The chain joins TRBV5-1 to TRBJ1-6; no clear D gene. The CDR3 contains 14 residues. Germline values: CDR1 SGHRS, CDR2 YFSETQ. V lost 0 bases and J lost 8, with 9 bases in between. CDR3 DNA: TGCGCCAGCAGCTTGGGGGCCGTTGATTCACCCCTCCACTTT. This gives the protein CASSLGAVDSPLHF. Full variable domain (rest looked up from reference TRBV5-1 and TRBJ1-6): KAGVTQTPRYLIKTRGQQVTLSCSPISGHRSVSWYQQTPGQGLQFLFEYFSETQRNKGNFPGRFSGRQFSNSRSEMNVSTLELGDSALYLCASSLGAVDSPLHFGNGTRLTVT.

This chain links TRBV10-3 with TRBJ1-1; no reliable D call. Germline values: CDR1 ENHRY, CDR2 SYGVKD. V dropped 5 bases and J dropped 3 bases, with 7 bases sitting between them. CDR3 length equals 12 residues. CDR3: CAISLSDTEAFF. The DNA of the CDR3 is TGTGCCATCAGTCTTTCCGACACTGAAGCTTTCTTT.

In this sample, this clone turned up a few times. V usage is TRBV28 and J usage is TRBJ2-3, with TRBD2 identical over 13 bases. The CDR3 sequence is 19 residues long. Germline V gene sequence: CDR1 MDHEN, CDR2 SYDVKM. V gave up 6 bases and J gave up 5 bases; unmatched junction bases: 17. The CDR3 sequence: CASRKPPKGLAGRVDTQYF. In DNA form, the CDR3 reads TGTGCCAGCAGAAAACCCCCAAAGGGACTAGCGGGAAGAGTAGATACGCAGTATTTT.

V is TRBV5-6 and J is TRBJ2-1; maybe TRBD2 (6 bases). Germline values: CDR1 SGHDT, CDR2 YYEEEE. The CDR3 contains 15 residues. Trimming left V 0 bases short and J 4 bases short, with 11 bases between. CDR3 region: CASSLDRDWYNEQFF. CDR3 bases: TGTGCCAGCAGCTTGGATCGGGACTGGTACAATGAGCAGTTCTTC.

The V gene is TRBV5-4, the J gene TRBJ2-1; TRBD1 matches 8 bases. Trimming cost V 3 bases and J 2 bases; bases outside gene matches: 4. CDR3 length: 15 residues. CDR1 is SGHNT, CDR2 YYREEE, per germline (reference sequence). The CDR3 here is CASSSGQGPYNEQFF. The DNA of the CDR3 is TGTGCCAGCAGCTCAGGACAGGGCCCCTACAATGAGCAGTTCTTC.

This clone was counted a single time. The chain joins TRBV25-1 to TRBJ2-1, with TRBD1 matching 7 bases. The CDR3 has 17 residues. Looked up from germline, CDR1 is MGHDK and CDR2 is SYGVNS. The V segment lost 2 bases and the J segment 2 bases; nucleotides outside the gene matches: 9. CDR3 sequence reads: CASSEGKGALTYNEQFF. CDR3 bases: TGTGCCAGCAGTGAAGGGAAGGGGGCGCTGACCTACAATGAGCAGTTCTTC.

The J gene is TRBJ1-1, the V gene TRBV18; a weak D match, TRBD1 (5 bases). V dropped 3 bases and J dropped 6 bases, with 11 bases sitting between them. CDR3 length: 13 residues. The germline V gene has CDR1 KGHSH and CDR2 LQKENI. The DNA for the CDR3 is TGTGCCAGCTCACCGCAGGGTTTAGCTGAAGCTTTCTTT. Translated, it gives CASSPQGLAEAFF.

This clone occurred a few times. The CDR3: CASSASGRDVRNQPQHF. CDR3 in DNA: TGTGCCAGCAGTGCCTCGGGGAGGGACGTGAGAAATCAGCCCCAGCATTTT. J is TRBJ1-5 and V is TRBV6-1; possibly TRBD1 for D (5 bases). With 4 bases removed from V and 4 bases from J, the gap between germline ends came to 20 bases. CDR1 and CDR2 from the germline V gene are MNHNS and SASEGT. The CDR3 runs 17 residues.

V usage is TRBV2 and J usage is TRBJ2-1; 8 bases align to TRBD2. The CDR3 length is 15 residues. V lost 3 bases, J lost 0 bases, and 1 base stayed unmatched. Germline V gene lookup returns CDR1 SNHLY and CDR2 FYNNEI. CDR3: CASSDAGGSYNEQFF. CDR3 nucleotides: TGTGCCAGCAGTGACGCGGGGGGCTCCTACAATGAGCAGTTCTTC. Full variable domain (rest looked up from reference TRBV2 and TRBJ2-1): EPEVTQTPSHQVTQMGQEVILRCVPISNHLYFYWYRQILGQKVEFLVSFYNNEISEKSEIFDDQFSVERPDGSNFTLKIRSTKLEDSAMYFCASSDAGGSYNEQFFGPGTRLTVL.

This clone was counted a few times. This chain connects TRBV7-2 to TRBJ2-2; 12 bases match TRBD2. CDR3 size: 16 residues. CDR1 and CDR2 from the germline V gene are SGHTA and FQGNSA. Trimming at V came to 7 bases and at J to 1 base, leaving 4 bases not matched to a gene. The CDR3 DNA reads TGTGCCAGCACCACTAGCGGGGGGCGGAACACCGGGGAGCTGTTTTTT. Translation gives CASTTSGGRNTGELFF. Combining the CDR3 with reference TRBV7-2 and TRBJ2-2 gives the whole variable domain GAGVSQSPSNKVTEKGKDVELRCDPISGHTALYWYRQSLGQGLEFLIYFQGNSAPDKSGLPSDRFSAERTGGSVSTLTIQRTQQEDSAVYLCASTTSGGRNTGELFFGEGSRLTVL.